The T cell receptor beta chain under discussion was sequenced for a study of vaccination and CD4 T cells after COVID-19. Study background: Typically, post-vaccine samples were obtained a median 72 days after dose two, within a range of 14 to 241.

Germline CDR1 reads MNHEY; CDR2 reads SVGAGI. V lost 4 bases and J 4 bases, leaving 4 bases between the germline ends. CDR3 size: 11 residues. The sample's treatment: approximately nine-day PBMC culture with coronavirus spike peptide pools or control peptides (ViraFEST assay). The Oncomine TCR Beta short-read assay was applied to DNA of cultured CD4+ T cells. TCRdb re-called the PCR reads through MiXCR, storing one row per CDR3 protein. Here the sample spans about 17,000 distinct CDR3 sequences, nearly 50% being singletons. Concerning this clonotype itself: No antigen is known for it.

The clonotype originates from a human donor who had recovered from COVID-19. The V gene is TRBV6-5, the J gene TRBJ1-1, with D uncertain. Source: CD4+ T cells from blood, cultured in vitro, taken before SARS-CoV-2 vaccination. The CDR3 coding sequence is TGTGCCAGCAGTTGGCGCACTGAAGCTTTCTTT. This sequence encodes CASSWRTEAFF.